Below, 7 T cell receptor beta chains from the same sample are listed, as sequenced in a study of neoadjuvant anti-PD-1 for oral cavity cancer. Libraries were prepared by immunoSEQ multiplex PCR; TCRdb keeps only in-frame clonotypes and omits some of them. The sample carries some 66,000 clones, around 80% recorded once. Specimen: PBMCs, collected before nivolumab (anti-PD-1) treatment. The receptors originated from a person aged 40-85 years with oral cavity squamous cell carcinoma.

The J gene is TRBJ2-1, the V gene TRBV5-1; 9 bases are a match to TRBD1. CDR1 is SGHRS, CDR2 YFSETQ, per germline. The CDR3 runs to 17 residues. J gave up 0 bases and V 4 bases, and 8 bases lay outside the gene matches. The CDR3 DNA follows: TGCGCCAGCAGCCCGGACAGGGGATGGGCCTCCTACAATGAGCAGTTCTTC. It specifies CASSPDRGWASYNEQFF.

This clone was seen a single time. The chain joins TRBV9 to TRBJ2-1; 7 bases are shared with TRBD1. Germline values: CDR1 SGDLS, CDR2 YYNGEE. The ends lost 10 bases at V and 4 bases at J; junction bases unmatched: 11. CDR3 size: 14 residues. The CDR3 spells CASTSGTAYNEQFF. CDR3 DNA sequence: TGTGCCTCAACCTCCGGGACAGCATACAATGAGCAGTTCTTC.

This sequence joins TRBV29-1 and TRBJ2-7, with D possibly being TRBD1 or TRBD2 (5 bases each). Germline V gene sequence: CDR1 SQVTM, CDR2 ANQGSEA. V was trimmed by 6 bases and J by 2 bases, leaving 14 bases between them. CDR3 length: 13 amino acids. The CDR3 sequence is CSVGSRAPYEQYF. The CDR3 bases are TGCAGCGTGGGGAGCAGGGCACCCTACGAGCAGTACTTC.

This clone has at least ten counts. The chain carries TRBV27 and TRBJ2-7; 9 bases match TRBD1. V lost 6 bases, J lost 6 bases, and 6 bases stayed unmatched. The CDR3 is 13 amino acids. Germline V gives CDR1 MNHEY, CDR2 SMNVEV (reference sequence). DNA for the CDR3: TGTGCCAGCAGGGCGACAGGGGGTGGCGAGCAGTACTTC. Translated, it gives CASRATGGGEQYF.

This chain connects TRBV7-8 to TRBJ2-1; 11 bases are a match to TRBD2. This CDR3 region has 16 residues. V trimming: 6 bases; J trimming: 5 bases; junction bases outside the gene matches: 9. Germline V CDR1 and CDR2: SGHVS, FQNEAQ. This chain's CDR3 is CASSFPGTSGNNEQFF. The CDR3, as DNA: TGTGCCAGCAGTTTTCCCGGGACTAGCGGTAACAATGAGCAGTTCTTC.

The V call is TRBV5-1, the J call TRBJ2-3; 11 nucleotides agree with TRBD2. This CDR3 is 19 amino acids long. CDR1 and CDR2 (germline): SGHRS, YFSETQ. V lost 4 bases and J lost 1; bases outside the gene matches: 14. Here the CDR3 DNA reads TGCGCCAGCAGCCCGGTAGCGGGGGGGATGTTCGAGGGCACAGATACGCAGTATTTT. This codes for CASSPVAGGMFEGTDTQYF.

The chain carries TRBV15 and TRBJ1-1; D is ambiguous. V was clipped by 2 bases and J by 8 bases, with 12 bases between them. In germline, CDR1 is LNHNV, CDR2 YYDKDF (reference sequence). This CDR3 comprises 13 residues. CDR3 amino acids: CATSRQKGLEAFF. The CDR3 nucleotides are TGTGCCACCAGCAGACAGAAAGGACTCGAAGCTTTCTTT.